This T cell receptor (beta chain) is drawn from a study of OX40 agonist ivuxolimab in advanced cancers. Study as a whole: Patients received intravenous ivuxolimab every 2 weeks at 0.01 to 10 mg/kg. Study-wide points: Still undetermined is the antigen specificity of the expanded peripheral T cells. At 0.1 to 3.0 mg/kg and by week 6, CD4+ and CD8+ T cells in the blood had expanded clonally. Fewer expanded clones were found on average in CD4+ than in CD8+ T cells.

Sequenced by immunoSEQ multiplex PCR; TCRdb stores in-frame clones only, minus some. Among fewer than 100,000 clones listed, about 86% were seen once. From germline, CDR1 is MNHEY and CDR2 SMNVEV (reference sequence). The V end was cut by 3 bases, the J end by 1 base, with 6 bases between. This CDR3 spans 13 amino acids. This clone came up once. Its antigen is not identified. This rearrangement joins TRBV27 to TRBJ1-1; D unclear. Sequencing was performed on CD4+ or CD8+ T cells sorted from blood, taken in a trial of the OX40 agonist ivuxolimab. The TCR sequence derives from an adult with an advanced solid tumor such as melanoma, head and neck, liver or kidney cancer. CDR3 coding DNA: TGTGCCAGCAGTTTTCAGGAGAACACTGAAGCTTTCTTT. This translates into CASSFQENTEAFF.